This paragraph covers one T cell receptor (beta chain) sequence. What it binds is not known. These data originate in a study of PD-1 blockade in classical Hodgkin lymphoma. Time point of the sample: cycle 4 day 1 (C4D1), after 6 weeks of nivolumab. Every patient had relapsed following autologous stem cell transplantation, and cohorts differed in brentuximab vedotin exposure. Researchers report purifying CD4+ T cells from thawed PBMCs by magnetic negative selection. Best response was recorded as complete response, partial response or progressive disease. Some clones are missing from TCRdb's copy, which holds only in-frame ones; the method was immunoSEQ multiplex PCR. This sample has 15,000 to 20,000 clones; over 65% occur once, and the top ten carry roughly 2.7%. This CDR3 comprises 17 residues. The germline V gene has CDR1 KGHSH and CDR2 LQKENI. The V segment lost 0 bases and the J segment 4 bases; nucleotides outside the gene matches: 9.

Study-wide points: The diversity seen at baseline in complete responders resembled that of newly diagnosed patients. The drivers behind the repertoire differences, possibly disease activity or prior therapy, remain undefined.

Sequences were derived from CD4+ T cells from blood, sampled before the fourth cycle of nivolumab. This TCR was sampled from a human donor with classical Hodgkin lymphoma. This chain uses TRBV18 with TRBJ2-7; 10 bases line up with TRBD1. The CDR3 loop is CASSPPTGGQGKYEQYF. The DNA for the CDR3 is TGTGCCAGCTCACCACCGACTGGGGGACAGGGGAAGTACGAGCAGTACTTC.